This T cell receptor beta chain comes out of a study of identical twins. The study's findings and limits: Cross-sectional statistical analysis was relied on for the conclusions, without the same donors being followed.

TCRdb reprocessed the 5' RACE reads with MiXCR, giving one entry per CDR3 protein. The sample consists of 350,000 to 600,000 distinct CDR3 sequences, around 14% of them appearing once. The CDR3 extends over 15 amino acids. Looked up from germline, CDR1 is MGHRA and CDR2 is YSYEKL. Losses at the gene ends were 0 bases for V and 5 bases for J; bases not matched to a gene: 7. Details on this clonotype: Its antigen is unidentified.

The data were also submitted as part of a second study, on yellow fever vaccine responses in identical twins.

The rearrangement uses TRBV4-1 and TRBJ2-7, with 7 bases matching TRBD2. This receptor was taken from a woman aged 18 to 35 in good health. The specimen was CD4+ T cells sorted from blood. CDR3 DNA: TGCGCCAGCAGCCAAGAAAGTTGGGGGGGTAACGAGCAGTACTTC. It specifies CASSQESWGGNEQYF.